The entry below gives a single T cell receptor beta chain sequence along with its context. This sample stems from a study of blood T cell repertoires in COVID-19. Method: immunoSEQ multiplex PCR; TCRdb's copy keeps in-frame clones and lacks some. This sample yields roughly 32,000 clones, of which roughly 80% are seen a single time; approximately 15% belongs to the top ten. Material: peripheral blood. This TCR was recovered from a man older than 75 with active or convalescent COVID-19.

The CDR3 here is CASTRTGYDNEQFF. For the CDR3, the DNA is TGTGCCAGTACAAGGACAGGGTACGACAATGAGCAGTTCTTC. The chain combines TRBV19 with TRBJ2-1, with 8 bases identical to TRBD1. The CDR3 length is 14 residues. J lost 5 bases, V lost 7 bases, and 7 bases had no gene match. The germline CDR1 and CDR2 sequences are LNHDA and SQIVND (reference sequence). Using reference TRBV19 and TRBJ2-1 for the parts outside the CDR3, the full variable domain is DGGITQSPKYLFRKEGQNVTLSCEQNLNHDAMYWYRQDPGQGLRLIYYSQIVNDFQKGDIAEGYSVSREKKESFPLTVTSAQKNPTAFYLCASTRTGYDNEQFFGPGTRLTVL.